The TCR beta chain under discussion was sequenced for a study of Tregs in tolerant kidney transplant recipients. Findings of the study overall: The small number of patients limits these findings pending further validation. Tregs expanded with activated donor B cells seemed most donor-specific.

Unstimulated Tregs (CD4+CD25+CD127-) and CD4+CD25- non-Tregs were sorted from PBMCs. Regarding this clone: No antigen is known for it.

Some clones are missing from TCRdb's copy, which holds only in-frame ones; the method was immunoSEQ multiplex PCR. This sample has some 71,000 clones, with approximately 88% found just once. Germline values: CDR1 MGHDK, CDR2 SYGVNS. Germline trimming cut 5 bases from V and 5 bases from J; bases unmatched to any gene: 7. CDR3 size: 14 residues. The chain uses TRBV25-1 and TRBJ1-2; 8 positions agree with TRBD1. Sequenced material: CD4+ T cells from blood, taken before the transplant. The sequence derives from a human donor who received a combined kidney and bone marrow transplant. CDR3 loop: CASSSAGQAYGYTF. The CDR3 coding sequence is TGTGCCAGCAGTTCAGCGGGACAGGCATATGGCTACACCTTC.